One sample yielded the 12 T cell receptor beta chains listed below, sequenced in a study of blood T cell repertoires in COVID-19. Sequencing was performed with immunoSEQ multiplex PCR; in TCRdb, only in-frame clones are kept and a portion is missing. Of more than 20,000 clones in the sample, about four fifths were seen once. Sequenced material: peripheral blood. The receptors originated from a man older than 75 with active or convalescent COVID-19.

The chain links TRBV1 to TRBJ1-2. TRBV1 is recorded as a pseudogene. The CDR3 spans 13 residues. The CDR3 bases are TGCACCAGCAGCCTTAGAACCCAGCGGGGCTACACCTTC. Its protein product is CTSSLRTQRGYTF.

This sequence joins TRBV19 and TRBJ1-2; 8 bases are a match to TRBD1. The CDR3 length is 14 residues. CDR1 LNHDA and CDR2 SQIVND come from the germline V gene (reference sequence). Trimming cost V 6 bases and J 7 bases; bases outside gene matches: 10. The CDR3 DNA sequence: TGTGCCAGTAGACCGGGACAGGTACCCTCTGGCTACACCTTC. Protein: CASRPGQVPSGYTF.

The chain couples TRBV7-2 to TRBJ2-1; TRBD2 aligns across 13 bases. Germline V gene data show CDR1 as SGHTA and CDR2 as FQGNSA. J gave up 4 bases and V 7 bases, and 10 bases lay outside the gene matches. This CDR3 has 17 residues. CDR3 nucleotides: TGTGCCAGCACCCCGGGACTAGCGGGGTGGGGATACAATGAGCAGTTCTTC. It yields the protein CASTPGLAGWGYNEQFF. Full variable domain (missing parts from reference TRBV7-2 and TRBJ2-1): GAGVSQSPSNKVTEKGKDVELRCDPISGHTALYWYRQSLGQGLEFLIYFQGNSAPDKSGLPSDRFSAERTGGSVSTLTIQRTQQEDSAVYLCASTPGLAGWGYNEQFFGPGTRLTVL.

V is TRBV5-6 and J is TRBJ2-3; D remains ambiguous. Germline CDR1 reads SGHDT; CDR2 reads YYEEEE. With 4 bases removed from V and 4 bases from J, the gap between germline ends came to 4 bases. This CDR3 contains 11 residues. The CDR3 nucleotides read TGTGCCAGCAGCACATCAGATACGCAGTATTTT. This sequence encodes CASSTSDTQYF.

This chain uses TRBV6-2 or TRBV6-3 with TRBJ1-6; 7 nucleotides match TRBD1. After removal of 5 bases from V and 6 bases from J, the junction contained 4 bases not matched to a gene. The germline gives CDR1 MNHEY, CDR2 SVGEGT. The CDR3 totals 14 residues. CDR3 nucleotide sequence: TGTGCCAGCAGTCACAGGGGAGGTAATTCACCCCTCCACTTT. The encoded protein is CASSHRGGNSPLHF.

This clone has a handful of counts. The genes are TRBV5-5 and TRBJ1-3, with a weak D call TRBD1 (5 bases). CDR1 and CDR2 (germline): SGHKS, YYEKEE (reference sequence). V lost 4 bases, J lost 3 bases, and 14 bases lay in between. This CDR3 spans 15 amino acids. DNA for the CDR3: TGTGCCAGCAGCCTGGAGGGGTTTTTTGGAAACACCATATATTTT. Amino acids: CASSLEGFFGNTIYF.

The chain employs TRBV7-9 and TRBJ2-4; the D gene is possibly TRBD2 (7 bases). The CDR3 covers 17 residues. Per the germline V gene, CDR1 is SEHNR and CDR2 is FQNEAQ (reference sequence). The V and J ends lost 2 bases and 10 bases respectively, with 24 bases between them. Written as DNA, the CDR3 is TGTGCCAGCAGCTTATTTCTTGGGACACGGGTCGGGGGGATTCAGTACTTC. This translates into CASSLFLGTRVGGIQYF.

This chain uses TRBV7-8 with TRBJ2-3, with D unresolved. The germline gives CDR1 SGHVS, CDR2 FQNEAQ. V was clipped by 1 base and J by 3 bases, with 14 bases between them. The CDR3 extends over 16 amino acids. CDR3 coding DNA: TGTGCCAGCAGCTTAGTGGTCGGTTCATTGACAGATACGCAGTATTTT. This codes for CASSLVVGSLTDTQYF.

This rearrangement joins TRBV6-5 to TRBJ2-2; 11 nucleotides align to TRBD2. This CDR3 contains 16 residues. Germline V gives CDR1 MNHEY, CDR2 SVGAGI. V was pared by 4 bases and J by 6 bases, with 7 bases of the junction left unmatched. The CDR3 spells CASSWGSGRAAGELFF. CDR3 nucleotides: TGTGCCAGCAGTTGGGGTAGCGGGAGGGCCGCCGGGGAGCTGTTTTTT.

This clone came up once. The rearrangement uses TRBV19 and TRBJ2-7, with TRBD1 matching 8 bases. Per the germline V gene, CDR1 is LNHDA and CDR2 is SQIVND (reference sequence). V shed 4 bases and J 0 bases; nucleotides not matched to a gene: 5. The CDR3 sequence is 15 residues long. DNA of the CDR3: TGTGCCAGTAGTACTTCGACAGGGGCCTCCTACGAGCAGTACTTC. Its protein product is CASSTSTGASYEQYF.

The chain has TRBV4-3 and TRBJ2-3; D not resolved. Germline CDR1 is LGHNA and CDR2 is YSLEER. The length of the CDR3 is 16 residues. V was cut by 0 bases and J by 2 bases, with 12 bases left in between. CDR3 nucleotide sequence: TGCGCCAGCAGCCAAGATTATTCAGGCCCCACAGATACGCAGTATTTT. As protein: CASSQDYSGPTDTQYF.

V gene TRBV27 combines with J gene TRBJ2-3; TRBD2 agrees at 10 bases. The V gene's germline CDR1 is MNHEY and CDR2 SMNVEV (reference sequence). The trim removed 5 bases at V and 0 bases at J, leaving 5 bases unmatched. This CDR3 is 16 amino acids long. The CDR3 is CASSPGLAESTDTQYF. The CDR3 coding sequence is TGTGCCAGCAGTCCTGGACTAGCGGAGAGCACAGATACGCAGTATTTT.